A single sample gave rise to the 14 T cell receptor beta chains below, sequenced in a study of T cells expressing NK-cell markers. TCRdb reprocessed the 5' RACE reads and stores each CDR3 protein as one record, lacking DNA. The listing records hundreds of thousands of distinct CDR3 sequences. Sequenced sample: blood T cells: a sorted CD56 or NKG2C T cell subset, CD4+ or CD8+ T cells, or bulk PBMC T cells (not recorded which). These receptors were collected from a woman between 18 and 70 years old in good health.

This chain links TRBV20-1 with TRBJ2-5; TCRdb indicates TRBD2, and absent DNA this call remains unverified. Germline V gives CDR1 DFQATT, CDR2 SNEGSKA (reference sequence). The length of the CDR3 is 14 residues. CDR3 sequence reads: CSARGGSGQETQYF.

The V and J genes are TRBV2 and TRBJ2-3; TCRdb's D call, TRBD2, is unchecked because there is no DNA. The CDR3 loop spans 14 amino acids. The germline V gene encodes CDR1 SNHLY and CDR2 FYNNEI. The chain's CDR3 is CASRTSGPTDTQYF.

J is TRBJ2-1 and V is TRBV5-1. Germline loops: CDR1 SGHRS, CDR2 YFSETQ. The CDR3 length is 11 residues. CDR3 sequence: CASSLAQEQFF.

V and J are TRBV6-4 and TRBJ2-1; TCRdb returns TRBD1, unconfirmable since there is no DNA. Looked up from germline, CDR1 is MRHNA and CDR2 is SNTAGT. The CDR3 loop spans 15 amino acids. The CDR3 reads CASSGGGGSYNEQFF.

The rearrangement links TRBV6-4 to TRBJ2-1. The germline V gene has CDR1 MRHNA and CDR2 SNTAGT. The CDR3 extends over 15 amino acids. The CDR3 spells CASSDSMGPANEQFF.

The V call is TRBV15, the J call TRBJ2-2; TCRdb's assignment of TRBD1 cannot be checked, as there is no DNA. The germline V gene has CDR1 LNHNV and CDR2 YYDKDF (reference sequence). The CDR3 sequence is 16 residues long. The CDR3: CATSRDGGPNTGELFF.

This chain joins TRBV24-1 and TRBJ1-5. CDR1 KGHDR and CDR2 SFDVKD come from the germline V gene. This CDR3 contains 14 residues. The CDR3 loop is CATSDSGAYQPQHF.

The rearrangement links TRBV19 to TRBJ2-1; absent DNA, TCRdb's TRBD1 call cannot be checked. CDR1 and CDR2 from the germline V gene are LNHDA and SQIVND (reference sequence). The CDR3 has 14 amino acids. Here the CDR3 reads CASSIGADLNEQFF.

The gene calls are TRBV12-3 or TRBV12-4 and TRBJ2-3. This CDR3 has 15 residues. This CDR3 is CASTSWGLGTDTQYF.

The chain carries TRBV4-2 and TRBJ2-1; TCRdb calls TRBD2, which cannot be checked without DNA. The length of the CDR3 is 17 residues. From germline, CDR1 is LGHNA and CDR2 YNFKEQ. CDR3 protein: CASSLYATSGVGYEQFF.

This chain links TRBV5-5 with TRBJ2-7; the TRBD1 assignment by TCRdb is unverifiable without DNA. The CDR3 contains 13 residues. Germline V gene lookup returns CDR1 SGHKS and CDR2 YYEKEE (reference sequence). CDR3 sequence reads: CASSLGAGYEQYF.

The chain carries TRBV30 and TRBJ1-2; the TCRdb call, TRBD1, lacks DNA for checking. This CDR3 comprises 16 residues. The V gene's germline CDR1 is GTSNPN and CDR2 SVGIG (reference sequence). CDR3 loop: CAWSYRQGLSNYGYTF.

V usage is TRBV29-1 and J usage is TRBJ1-1; there is no DNA to check the TCRdb D call of TRBD1. CDR3 length equals 12 residues. Germline CDR1 is SQVTM and CDR2 is ANQGSEA. CDR3: CSVQTGDTEAFF.

This chain links TRBV9 with TRBJ1-2; TCRdb gives TRBD1 as the D gene, but with no DNA this cannot be confirmed. The germline CDR1 and CDR2 sequences are SGDLS and YYNGEE. This CDR3 has 13 residues. CDR3 sequence reads: CASSPGQVYGYTF.